This T cell receptor beta chain was sequenced in a study of CD8+CD57+ T cells in acquired aplastic anemia. Looking at the study overall: The DNA of sorted CD4+ and CD8+ cells averaged around 3 ug.

The CDR3 sequence is 12 residues long. V was cut by 6 bases and J by 9 bases, with 13 bases left in between. TCR beta VDJ and CDR3 were profiled, and genomic DNA was the template. TCRdb ran MiXCR on the reads and lists one entry per CDR3 protein. The sample has roughly 500,000 distinct CDR3 sequences, approximately 32% seen once. The sequenced patients had an expansion of CD8+CD57+ cells seen by flow cytometry. J is TRBJ2-3 and V is TRBV12-3 or TRBV12-4; D unclear. The sample taken for sequencing was sorted CD4+, CD8+, or CD8+CD57+ T cells (not recorded which) from PBMCs. This sequence was found in a human donor with aplastic anemia. The CDR3 DNA reads TGTGCCAGCAGAGACACGAGTGGGACGCAGTATTTT. Protein product: CASRDTSGTQYF.